These 23 T cell receptor beta chains were sequenced from one sample in a study of cytomegalovirus exposure and HLA in healthy donors. PCR involved 60 Vbeta and 13 Jbeta primers. Assay: immunoSEQ multiplex PCR; the TCRdb copy retains only in-frame clones and omits some. Seen here are under 90,000 clones, around four fifths observed once, and the top ten hold under 3%. Sequenced input: PBMCs. The receptor source for this set is a man between 50 and 59 years old in good health and CMV-seropositive.

The chain has TRBV28 and TRBJ2-5; the match to TRBD1 covers 7 bases. The germline gives CDR1 MDHEN, CDR2 SYDVKM. This CDR3 comprises 15 residues. The J segment lost 1 base and the V segment lost 6 bases, leaving 8 bases of the junction unmatched. The CDR3 bases are TGTGCCAGCAGACCCCAGACAGGGCCCCAAGAGACCCAGTACTTC. It translates to CASRPQTGPQETQYF.

In the case of this clone: At one of its ends the junction is not consistent with the germline gene, which may arise from a read error. This chain connects TRBV19 to TRBJ2-6, with 7 bases lining up with TRBD1. This CDR3 has 15 residues. CDR1 LNHDA and CDR2 SQIVND come from the germline V gene (reference sequence). For the CDR3, the DNA is TGTGCCAGTAGAGGGGGCAACTCTGGGGCCAACGGCCTGACTTTC. This sequence encodes CASRGGNSGANGLTF.

The genes are TRBV27 and TRBJ2-7; TRBD2 is a possible D gene (7 bases). Germline CDR1 is MNHEY and CDR2 is SMNVEV (reference sequence). This CDR3 region has 15 residues. V gave up 3 bases and J gave up 2 bases, with 14 bases separating them. CDR3 protein: CASSFRGGTTYEQYF. DNA of the CDR3: TGTGCCAGCAGTTTTCGCGGGGGCACAACCTACGAGCAGTACTTC.

The chain has TRBV11-3 and TRBJ2-3; D is perhaps TRBD2 (5 bases). This CDR3 spans 15 amino acids. V lost 3 bases and J lost 0, with 10 bases in between. CDR1 and CDR2 from the germline V gene are SGHNT and YENEEA. The CDR3 coding sequence is TGTGCCAGCAGCTTCAGCGGAGGAAGCACAGATACGCAGTATTTT. This sequence encodes CASSFSGGSTDTQYF. Using reference TRBV11-3 and TRBJ2-3 for the parts outside the CDR3, the full variable domain is EAGVVQSPRYKIIEKKQPVAFWCNPISGHNTLYWYLQNLGQGPELLIRYENEEAVDDSQLPKDRFSAERLKGVDSTLKIQPAELGDSAVYLCASSFSGGSTDTQYFGPGTRLTVL.

J is TRBJ2-7 and V is TRBV27; D is perhaps TRBD2 (6 bases). CDR3 length: 13 residues. CDR1 MNHEY and CDR2 SMNVEV come from the germline V gene (reference sequence). Trimming took off 10 bases at V and 3 bases at J, with 16 bases between the two ends. The CDR3 region has the DNA TGTGCCACCAGGAAACGACTAGACTACGAGCAGTACTTC. Amino acid sequence: CATRKRLDYEQYF.

The chain carries TRBV19 and TRBJ2-2; 8 bases align to TRBD2. The CDR3 is 14 amino acids. Unmatched junction bases numbered 11, after V lost 10 bases and J lost 7 bases. Germline V gene lookup returns CDR1 LNHDA and CDR2 SQIVND (reference sequence). CDR3 loop: CATSGLGQGGELFF. The CDR3 DNA is TGTGCCACTAGCGGGCTAGGCCAGGGCGGGGAGCTGTTTTTT.

The chain has TRBV27 and TRBJ2-3; TRBD1 might be the D (6 bases). This CDR3 contains 15 residues. Per germline, CDR1 MNHEY and CDR2 SMNVEV (reference sequence). V gave up 4 bases and J gave up 4 bases, with 15 bases separating them. The CDR3 region is CASSSITYRADTQYF. The CDR3 DNA sequence: TGTGCCAGCAGTTCCATCACATACAGGGCAGATACGCAGTATTTT.

The genes are TRBV7-2 and TRBJ2-4, with unresolved D. Trimming took off 5 bases at V and 0 bases at J, with 17 bases between the two ends. Looked up from germline, CDR1 is SGHTA and CDR2 is FQGNSA. This CDR3 has 17 residues. Here the CDR3 DNA reads TGTGCCAGCAGCCGGCGGAGTGGCGAGCTAGCCAAAAACATTCAGTACTTC. Protein product: CASSRRSGELAKNIQYF.

This clone appeared a few times. The rearrangement joins TRBV7-2 to TRBJ1-4, with D perhaps matching TRBD1 (6 bases). V was shortened by 0 bases and J by 8 bases, with 13 bases between the two germline ends. The CDR3 has 15 residues. The germline V gene encodes CDR1 SGHTA and CDR2 FQGNSA. The CDR3 loop reads CASSLAGAGSEKLFF. CDR3 DNA sequence: TGTGCCAGCAGCTTAGCGGGGGCAGGTAGCGAAAAACTGTTTTTT.

The chain carries TRBV11-3 and TRBJ1-1; D may be TRBD1 (5 bases). Trimming pared 5 bases from V and 3 bases from J, leaving 16 bases between. Germline-derived CDR1 and CDR2 are SGHNT and YENEEA. This CDR3 comprises 15 residues. The CDR3 region has the DNA TGTGCCAGCAGCCGGGCTTTTCGGGGGTACACTGAAGCTTTCTTT. It is translated as CASSRAFRGYTEAFF.

The rearrangement uses TRBV2 and TRBJ2-3; TRBD2 might be the D (5 bases). CDR1 and CDR2 from the germline V gene are SNHLY and FYNNEI. V lost 6 bases and J 6 bases, leaving 13 bases between the germline ends. This CDR3 is 13 amino acids long. CDR3 sequence: CASRGLASDTQYF. The CDR3 coding sequence is TGTGCCAGCAGAGGACTCGCCTCGGATACGCAGTATTTT. Based on the CDR3 plus reference TRBV2 and TRBJ2-3, the full variable domain is EPEVTQTPSHQVTQMGQEVILRCVPISNHLYFYWYRQILGQKVEFLVSFYNNEISEKSEIFDDQFSVERPDGSNFTLKIRSTKLEDSAMYFCASRGLASDTQYFGPGTRLTVL.

The rearrangement joins TRBV7-9 to TRBJ1-1; D gene ambiguous. The CDR3 runs to 15 residues. The V end lost 1 base, the J end lost 1 base, and 10 bases lay between the germline ends. Germline V CDR1 and CDR2: SEHNR, FQNEAQ (reference sequence). The CDR3 DNA sequence: TGTGCCAGCAGCTTAGGTGAGGTGGGGAACACTGAAGCTTTCTTT. It specifies CASSLGEVGNTEAFF. The full variable domain, its missing parts supplied by reference TRBV7-9 and TRBJ1-1, is DTGVSQNPRHKITKRGQNVTFRCDPISEHNRLYWYRQTLGQGPEFLTYFQNEAQLEKSRLLSDRFSAERPKGSFSTLEIQRTEQGDSAMYLCASSLGEVGNTEAFFGQGTRLTVV.

Note on this clone: This specimen includes other DNA sequences encoding the same CDR3. V and J are TRBV27 and TRBJ2-7; perhaps TRBD1 as D (6 bases). Trimming cost V 8 bases and J 1 base, with 9 bases left between them. The CDR3 contains 12 residues. Germline V gene lookup returns CDR1 MNHEY and CDR2 SMNVEV (reference sequence). In DNA, the CDR3 is TGTGCCAGCCGCACAGGGTCCTACGAGCAGTACTTC. This sequence encodes CASRTGSYEQYF.

This clone was detected only once. The CDR3 sequence: CASSPHPISGEQYF. CDR3 DNA sequence: TGTGCCAGCTCACCCCATCCGATTTCGGGGGAGCAGTACTTC. The chain employs TRBV18 and TRBJ2-7; D perhaps matches TRBD2 (5 bases). Germline V lookup: CDR1 KGHSH, CDR2 LQKENI. The CDR3 runs to 14 residues. Trimming took 3 bases from V and 7 from J, leaving 16 bases between them.

V gene TRBV7-7 combines with J gene TRBJ2-7; 7 nucleotides agree with TRBD1. CDR3 length: 13 amino acids. V shed 5 bases and J 4 bases; nucleotides not matched to a gene: 5. The germline V gene encodes CDR1 SSHAT and CDR2 FNYEAQ (reference sequence). The DNA for the CDR3 is TGTGCCAGCAGCGTGGGACAGTCTTACGAGCAGTACTTC. Residues: CASSVGQSYEQYF.

This chain uses TRBV7-6 with TRBJ2-7, with D maybe TRBD2 (5 bases). This CDR3 comprises 13 residues. Germline values: CDR1 SGHVS, CDR2 FNYEAQ. V was pared by 0 bases and J by 5 bases, with 8 bases between. CDR3: CASSLAGSDEQYF. For the CDR3, the DNA is TGTGCCAGCAGCTTAGCAGGGAGCGACGAGCAGTACTTC.

The genes are TRBV6-1 and TRBJ2-3; 8 positions agree with TRBD1. V gave up 8 bases and J gave up 5 bases; unmatched junction bases: 6. The CDR3 is 13 amino acids. The germline V gene encodes CDR1 MNHNS and CDR2 SASEGT. The CDR3 coding sequence is TGTGCCAGCTTTGGACAGGGCCAAGATACGCAGTATTTT. It specifies CASFGQGQDTQYF.

This sequence joins TRBV7-6 and TRBJ2-5; D is unresolved. Trimming cost V 5 bases and J 7 bases, with 14 bases left between them. CDR1 is SGHVS and CDR2 is FNYEAQ in the germline V gene. The CDR3 loop spans 13 amino acids. CDR3 nucleotide sequence: TGTGCCAGCAGCCCCCGGAGCTTGGGGACCCAGTACTTC. This codes for CASSPRSLGTQYF. Variable domain in full (rest from reference TRBV7-6 and TRBJ2-5): GAGVSQSPRYKVTKRGQDVALRCDPISGHVSLYWYRQALGQGPEFLTYFNYEAQQDKSGLPNDRFSAERPEGSISTLTIQRTEQRDSAMYRCASSPRSLGTQYFGPGTRLLVL.

The chain joins TRBV11-3 to TRBJ2-1; no definite D call. V lost 3 bases and J 5 bases, leaving 2 bases between the germline ends. There are 11 residues in the CDR3. CDR1 is SGHNT, CDR2 YENEEA, per germline. CDR3: CASSFNNEQFF. In DNA form, the CDR3 reads TGTGCCAGCAGCTTCAACAATGAGCAGTTCTTC. Supplemented by reference TRBV11-3 and TRBJ2-1, the full variable domain reads EAGVVQSPRYKIIEKKQPVAFWCNPISGHNTLYWYLQNLGQGPELLIRYENEEAVDDSQLPKDRFSAERLKGVDSTLKIQPAELGDSAVYLCASSFNNEQFFGPGTRLTVL.

This rearrangement joins TRBV4-3 to TRBJ1-5; D is ambiguous. Trimming pared 5 bases from V and 1 base from J, leaving 6 bases between. CDR1 LGHNA and CDR2 YSLEER come from the germline V gene. The CDR3 extends over 13 amino acids. The CDR3 DNA sequence: TGCGCCAGCAGCGCGAGGAGCAATCAGCCCCAGCATTTT. Translation gives CASSARSNQPQHF.

This chain uses TRBV6-6 with TRBJ1-5; a possible D gene is TRBD1 (5 bases). The CDR3 runs to 16 residues. In germline, CDR1 is MNHNY, CDR2 SVGAGI (reference sequence). V dropped 2 bases and J dropped 1 base, with 12 bases sitting between them. CDR3 residues: CASSYEPGHSNQPQHF. CDR3 DNA sequence: TGTGCCAGCAGTTACGAGCCAGGGCACAGCAATCAGCCCCAGCATTTT.

V usage is TRBV7-3 and J usage is TRBJ2-1; 13 bases map to TRBD2. This CDR3 has 14 amino acids. From germline, CDR1 is SGHTA and CDR2 FQGTGA. After removal of 5 bases from V and 10 bases from J, the junction contained 5 bases not matched to a gene. CDR3 residues: CASSLGTSGTEQFF. DNA for the CDR3: TGTGCCAGCAGCCTGGGGACTAGCGGGACGGAGCAGTTCTTC.

This clone was observed once. The J gene is TRBJ1-2, the V gene TRBV30; TRBD1 matches 7 bases. CDR3 length: 15 residues. The germline V gene encodes CDR1 GTSNPN and CDR2 SVGIG (reference sequence). V was pared by 8 bases and J by 2 bases, with 14 bases of the junction left unmatched. The chain's CDR3 is CAGTPPGQLNYGYTF. In DNA, the CDR3 is TGTGCCGGAACTCCTCCGGGACAGCTGAACTATGGCTACACCTTC.